This TCR beta chain originates from a study of beta chain features in type 1 diabetes (dated 2018 in TCRdb). Study-level background: Mean age, gender distribution, total cell number and subset yield were not different between patients and healthy donors. Across all samples, 107,917,701 sorted cells were examined, and cell number per subset correlated strongly with RNA yield. The study compared TCRB repertoires of sorted circulating CD4+ T cell subsets between recently diagnosed type 1 diabetes patients and matched healthy donors. Whereas all 28 donors provided naive and central memory subsets, regulatory and stem cell-like memory subsets were isolated from just 8 patients and about 8 healthy donors.

The research as a whole found: A moderate but significant shortening of TCRB CDR3 length was observed in type 1 diabetes patients in all four CD4+ subsets. Because the HLA sub-analyses included only small numbers of individuals, any influence of HLA type on TCRB rearrangement was left unresolved. PCR may preferentially amplify shorter templates, but because patient and control samples were amplified and corrected together, any resulting skew would affect both groups equally. Naive, central memory and regulatory TCRB repertoires appeared more similar among patients than among healthy donors. Because cDNA rather than genomic DNA was sequenced, highly expressing activated cells could have been over-represented, although no difference in activation and CD3 levels was found between groups. At VDJ recombination sites, patients with type 1 diabetes made fewer insertions and deleted more nucleotides, a pattern implying thymic rearrangement abnormalities.

CDR1 and CDR2, per the germline V gene (reference sequence), are GTSNPN and SVGIG. The junction shows trimming of 4 bases on V and 6 bases on J, and the gene matches do not reach 2 bases of it. The cysteine opens and the phenylalanine closes a CDR3 of 11 amino acids. Only CDR3 DNA remains: 33 bases, in frame from the first base. Notes on this clone: Its binding antigen is unknown. No per-base quality is available; no much larger clone lies one base away.

From each donor, a single peripheral blood sample of about 110 mL on average was drawn into heparinised tubes. A BD FACSAria II was used to sort naive, central memory, regulatory and stem cell-like memory CD4+ T cells with a panel that included CD45RO, CCR7, CD25, CD127, CD95 and CD27. Every sorted population had a purity above 95%. PBMCs were isolated immediately by Lymphoprep density gradient centrifugation and stained directly without culture. So that batch effects would be minimized, each experiment stained and sorted samples in pairs, pairing one healthy donor with one patient. The entire amount of isolated RNA was reverse transcribed using the High Capacity cDNA Reverse Transcription Kit, so the sequenced TCRB transcripts were expressed ones. Deep immunoSEQ sequencing was performed on naive, central memory and regulatory T cell samples, with an average of around 3.5 million total reads per sample. After sorted cells were lysed in RLT buffer, RNA was extracted with DNase-treated RNeasy Micro or Mini kits, with the choice depending on cell number. Each cell subset was processed separately to prevent cross-contamination, with patient and healthy donor samples processed together. The immunoSEQ multiplex PCR was used to amplify TCRB sequences from cDNA, yielding 87-bp fragments that span the CDR3 region. Sequencing of the amplicons was performed on the Illumina HiSeq platform. On the authors' methods: PCR bias was computationally corrected using synthetic template baselines, reads within Hamming distance 2 were collapsed, and singletons that could not be merged were discarded. Reads were aligned against IMGT so that V, D and J genes, CDR3 length and insertions or deletions at six rearrangement sites could be assigned. Within each subset, clonotype counts were normalized to sorted cell number, after which true diversity and Gini coefficients were computed with the tcR R package. The overlap coefficient, calculated on TCRB nucleotide sequences, was used to quantify repertoire sharing. Out-of-frame TCRB sequences from naive cells were analyzed to stand in for the pre-selection repertoire. In its TCRdb copy, this immuneACCESS table keeps in-frame sequences only and misses some clones. Where compared with another copy, unresolved V genes explain less than half of these, and the others have no known cause. D and trimming were read from the DNA, whereas the V and J calls and clone size are those reported in that table. The sample yields 330,000 or so clones; around 20% were counted once. The top ten constitute around 0.045% of the sample.

The chain employs TRBV30 and TRBJ2-7; a stretch of 8 junction bases matches TRBD1. Sequenced material: naive CD4+ T cells from blood. The cell subset or site label for this specimen denotes: true naive CD4+ T cells. The TCR comes from a woman aged 18-30 years in good health. For the CDR3, the sequence is CAWNQGAEQYF. The DNA reads TGTGCCTGGAACCAGGGGGCCGAGCAGTACTTC.